The clone carrying this TCR beta chain was counted only a few times. This entry is derived from a study of blood T cell repertoires in COVID-19. The wider study: Italy, Spain and the United States were the sources of the convalescent and acute COVID-19 samples. Sources were T cells, B-cell-depleted T cells, or PBMCs; the material itself was cDNA or gDNA.

Under the authors' procedure: Amplification from reference gene primers served as the basis for estimated nucleated cell counts. Sequenced by immunoSEQ multiplex PCR; TCRdb stores in-frame clones only, minus some. V and J calls and clone size come straight from that table; D and trimming were deduced from the DNA. The sample contains 250,000 to 350,000 clones, roughly nine tenths of which appear only once. The CDR3 length is 12 residues. Germline CDR1 is SEHNR and CDR2 is FQNEAQ (reference sequence). Trimming left V 1 base short and J 10 bases short, with 5 bases between. The sequence came from a woman aged 45-65 years who had recovered from COVID-19. The sample consisted of peripheral blood. The genes are TRBV7-9 and TRBJ1-6; no firm D call. The CDR3 DNA follows: TGTGCCAGCAGCTTAGGCGGGTCACCCCTCCACTTT. Translated, it gives CASSLGGSPLHF.